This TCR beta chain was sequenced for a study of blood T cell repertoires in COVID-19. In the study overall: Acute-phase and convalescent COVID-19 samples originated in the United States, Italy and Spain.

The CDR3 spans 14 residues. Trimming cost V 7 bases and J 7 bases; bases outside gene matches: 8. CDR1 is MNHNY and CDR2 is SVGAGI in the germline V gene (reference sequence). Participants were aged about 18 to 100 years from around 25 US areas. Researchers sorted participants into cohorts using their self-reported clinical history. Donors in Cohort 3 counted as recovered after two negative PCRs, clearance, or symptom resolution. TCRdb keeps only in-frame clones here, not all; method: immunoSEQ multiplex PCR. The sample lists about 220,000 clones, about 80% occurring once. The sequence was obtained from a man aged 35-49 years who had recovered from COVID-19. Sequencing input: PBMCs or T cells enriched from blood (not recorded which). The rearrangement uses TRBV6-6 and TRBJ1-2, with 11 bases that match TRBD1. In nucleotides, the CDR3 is TGTGCCAGCACCATAGGACAGGGGGCCCGTGGCTACACCTTC. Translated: CASTIGQGARGYTF.